What follows are 20 T cell receptor beta chains derived from one specimen sequenced in a study of resident and recirculating memory T cells in vitiligo. Profiled with immunoSEQ multiplex PCR; TCRdb holds only in-frame clones, not every one. Altogether 40,000 to 50,000 clones are present, nearly 95% being singletons, with the ten largest covering 4.5%. The specimen sequenced was blood. The receptors originated from a male donor with vitiligo.

The chain joins TRBV27 to TRBJ2-2; D uncertain. There are 15 residues in the CDR3. The V end was cut by 7 bases, the J end by 4 bases, with 16 bases between. Germline V gene data show CDR1 as MNHEY and CDR2 as SMNVEV (reference sequence). CDR3 DNA sequence: TGTGCCAGCACCCTTTTCGGGTCGAGCACCGGGGAGCTGTTTTTT. Translation: CASTLFGSSTGELFF.

This clone occurred a few times. The chain recombines TRBV12-5 with TRBJ1-2, with unresolved D. Trimming took 5 bases from V and 4 from J, leaving 17 bases between them. CDR3 length equals 15 residues. Germline V gene sequence: CDR1 LGHNT, CDR2 FRNRAP. The CDR3 nucleotides are TGTGCTAGTGGTCACGGTTCTGCGCACTCCTATGGCTACACCTTC. This gives the protein CASGHGSAHSYGYTF.

The V and J genes are TRBV7-8 and TRBJ1-1, with D unresolved. Germline loops: CDR1 SGHVS, CDR2 FQNEAQ. This CDR3 spans 16 amino acids. V was trimmed by 4 bases and J by 4 bases, leaving 19 bases between them. The CDR3 reads CASSSTPSGFGTEAFF. As DNA, the CDR3 is TGTGCCAGCAGCTCAACCCCCTCGGGGTTCGGCACTGAAGCTTTCTTT.

The chain employs TRBV30 and TRBJ1-2, with D perhaps matching TRBD1 (6 bases). Germline loops: CDR1 GTSNPN, CDR2 SVGIG (reference sequence). V gave up 2 bases and J gave up 4 bases, with 11 bases separating them. This CDR3 spans 13 amino acids. The CDR3 here is CAWSNRGAYGYTF. The DNA of the CDR3 is TGTGCCTGGAGTAACCGGGGGGCCTATGGCTACACCTTC.

This rearrangement joins TRBV27 to TRBJ2-2; D remains unclear. V was cut by 3 bases and J by 7 bases, with 3 bases left in between. Germline CDR1 reads MNHEY; CDR2 reads SMNVEV (reference sequence). The CDR3 runs 11 residues. CDR3 sequence reads: CASSFGGELFF. The CDR3 DNA sequence: TGTGCCAGCAGTTTCGGCGGGGAGCTGTTTTTT.

The rearrangement uses TRBV4-1 and TRBJ2-5; TRBD2 matches at 8 bases. From germline, CDR1 is MGHRA and CDR2 YSYEKL. This CDR3 is built from 15 residues. The ends lost 4 bases at V and 5 bases at J; junction bases unmatched: 9. The CDR3 sequence: CASSRSSGARETQYF. The CDR3 DNA follows: TGCGCCAGCAGCCGAAGTAGCGGGGCCCGGGAGACCCAGTACTTC.

The V and J genes are TRBV4-3 and TRBJ2-1, with D maybe TRBD2 (6 bases). Trimming removed 5 bases at V and 5 bases at J, with 16 bases between. From germline, CDR1 is LGHNA and CDR2 YSLEER. CDR3 length equals 15 residues. The CDR3 coding sequence is TGCGCCAGCAGCTTTTTCCTGGGACTGAACAATGAGCAGTTCTTC. It translates to CASSFFLGLNNEQFF.

The chain couples TRBV6-6 to TRBJ2-7; 10 nucleotides align to TRBD1. CDR1 and CDR2 (germline): MNHNY, SVGAGI (reference sequence). V lost 5 bases, J lost 2 bases, and 6 bases stayed unmatched. The CDR3 length is 15 residues. The CDR3 DNA reads as TGTGCCAGCAGTCCTCGACAGGGGGCGGCCTACGAGCAGTACTTC. Its protein is CASSPRQGAAYEQYF.

The chain joins TRBV30 to TRBJ1-4, with D hard to call. The germline V gene has CDR1 GTSNPN and CDR2 SVGIG (reference sequence). V lost 0 bases and J 9 bases, leaving 5 bases between the germline ends. CDR3 size: 11 residues. The CDR3 spells CAWSVGQKLFF. The CDR3 bases are TGTGCCTGGAGTGTTGGGCAAAAACTGTTTTTT.

The chain joins TRBV6-4 to TRBJ2-3; D is undetermined. Per the germline V gene, CDR1 is MRHNA and CDR2 is SNTAGT. V lost 4 bases and J lost 0, with 8 bases in between. The CDR3 is 14 amino acids. The CDR3 bases are TGTGCCAGCAGTGTGCTACCAAGCACAGATACGCAGTATTTT. Translated: CASSVLPSTDTQYF.

This clone was seen a single time. The chain is built from TRBV30 and TRBJ1-4, with a possible D match to TRBD1 (5 bases). The V gene lost 3 bases and the J gene lost 7 bases, with 9 bases spanning the gap. The CDR3 runs 12 residues. Germline V CDR1 and CDR2: GTSNPN, SVGIG (reference sequence). DNA of the CDR3: TGTGCCTGGAGCCGCGACAGTGAAAAACTGTTTTTT. This codes for CAWSRDSEKLFF. The whole variable domain, filled in from reference TRBV30 and TRBJ1-4, reads SQTIHQWPATLVQPVGSPLSLECTVEGTSNPNLYWYRQAAGRGLQLLFYSVGIGQISSEVPQNLSASRPQDRQFILSSKKLLLSDSGFYLCAWSRDSEKLFFGSGTQLSVL.

The V call is TRBV28, the J call TRBJ1-6, with TRBD1 matching 7 bases. The CDR3 is 19 residues long. The J segment lost 0 bases and the V segment lost 2 bases, leaving 10 bases of the junction unmatched. In germline, CDR1 is MDHEN, CDR2 SYDVKM. This CDR3 reads CASSLQWGDSSSYNSPLHF. DNA of the CDR3: TGTGCCAGCAGTTTACAATGGGGGGACAGTAGCTCCTATAATTCACCCCTCCACTTT.

This sequence joins TRBV5-1 and TRBJ1-5; 9 bases agree with TRBD1. Germline lookup yields CDR1 SGHRS and CDR2 YFSETQ. V shed 4 bases, J shed 3 bases, and the junction held 5 bases outside the gene matches. CDR3 length equals 15 residues. DNA of the CDR3: TGCGCCAGCAGCCCTGGACAGGGGACCAATCAGCCCCAGCATTTT. Translated: CASSPGQGTNQPQHF.

The CDR3, as DNA: TGTGCCAGCAAGGCAGGCGGGGCCAACGTCCTGACTTTC. Translated, it gives CASKAGGANVLTF. The V and J genes are TRBV2 and TRBJ2-6; the D is unclear. V lost 7 bases and J 4 bases, leaving 8 bases between the germline ends. CDR3 length equals 13 residues. The germline V gene has CDR1 SNHLY and CDR2 FYNNEI.

CDR3 loop: CASSSSGQALTEAFF. CDR3 DNA sequence: TGTGCCAGCAGCTCGTCGGGACAGGCCCTCACTGAAGCTTTCTTT. This chain uses TRBV7-8 with TRBJ1-1; 8 nucleotides align to TRBD1. Looked up from germline, CDR1 is SGHVS and CDR2 is FQNEAQ. V lost 4 bases, J lost 4 bases, and 8 bases stayed unmatched. The CDR3 extends over 15 amino acids.

The J gene is TRBJ2-3, the V gene TRBV18, with 10 bases identical to TRBD2. CDR1 is KGHSH, CDR2 LQKENI, per germline. The CDR3 has 17 amino acids. The V and J ends lost 1 base and 0 bases, in that order; junction bases with no gene match: 4. CDR3 protein: CASSPLRTSGSTDTQYF. The CDR3, as DNA: TGTGCCAGCTCACCACTGAGGACTAGCGGTAGCACAGATACGCAGTATTTT.

This chain connects TRBV9 to TRBJ2-1; no clear D gene. The V end was cut by 0 bases, the J end by 4 bases, with 8 bases between. The CDR3 extends over 14 amino acids. From germline, CDR1 is SGDLS and CDR2 YYNGEE. The CDR3 loop is CASSVGAEYNEQFF. Written as DNA, the CDR3 is TGTGCCAGCAGCGTAGGGGCTGAATACAATGAGCAGTTCTTC. The complete variable domain, with remaining parts taken from reference TRBV9 and TRBJ2-1, reads DSGVTQTPKHLITATGQRVTLRCSPRSGDLSVYWYQQSLDQGLQFLIQYYNGEERAKGNILERFSAQQFPDLHSELNLSSLELGDSALYFCASSVGAEYNEQFFGPGTRLTVL.

The gene calls are TRBV10-3 and TRBJ2-7; D uncertain. The V gene's germline CDR1 is ENHRY and CDR2 SYGVKD. CDR3 length equals 15 residues. V shed 4 bases and J shed 0 bases, with 13 bases lying between them. CDR3: CAISGGLSGSYEQYF. The CDR3 nucleotides read TGTGCCATCAGTGGCGGCCTGTCGGGCTCCTACGAGCAGTACTTC.

The J gene is TRBJ1-2, the V gene TRBV5-6; D remains ambiguous. Germline V gene lookup returns CDR1 SGHDT and CDR2 YYEEEE. V lost 2 bases and J lost 7, with 9 bases in between. The CDR3 has 12 residues. Written as DNA, the CDR3 is TGTGCCAGCAGCTTCTTGGTTAGTGGCTACACCTTC. Amino acid sequence: CASSFLVSGYTF.

This clone was observed a handful of times. This rearrangement joins TRBV7-3 to TRBJ2-3; D unclear. The CDR3 has 13 amino acids. CDR1 SGHTA and CDR2 FQGTGA come from the germline V gene. V lost 6 bases, J lost 3 bases, and 10 bases lay in between. The CDR3 region is CASRPTNTDTQYF. The CDR3 coding sequence is TGTGCCAGCAGGCCCACTAATACAGATACGCAGTATTTT.